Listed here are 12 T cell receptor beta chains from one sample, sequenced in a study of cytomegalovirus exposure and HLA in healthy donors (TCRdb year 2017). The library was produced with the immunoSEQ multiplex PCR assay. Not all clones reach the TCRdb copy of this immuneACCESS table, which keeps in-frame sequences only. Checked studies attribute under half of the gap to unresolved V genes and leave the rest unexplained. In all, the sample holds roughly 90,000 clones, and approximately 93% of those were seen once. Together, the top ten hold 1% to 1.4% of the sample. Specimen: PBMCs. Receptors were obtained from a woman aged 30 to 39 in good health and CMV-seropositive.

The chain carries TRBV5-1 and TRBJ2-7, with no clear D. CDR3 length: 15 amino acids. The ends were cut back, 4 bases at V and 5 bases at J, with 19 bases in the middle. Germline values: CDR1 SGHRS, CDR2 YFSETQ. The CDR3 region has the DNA TGCGCCAGCAGCCATGCCCTTAGCCTGGCGGACGAGCAGTACTTC. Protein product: CASSHALSLADEQYF.

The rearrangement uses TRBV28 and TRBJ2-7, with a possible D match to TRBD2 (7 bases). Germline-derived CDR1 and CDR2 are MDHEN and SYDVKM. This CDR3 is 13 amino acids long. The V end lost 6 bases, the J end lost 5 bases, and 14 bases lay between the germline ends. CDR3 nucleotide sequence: TGTGCCAGCAGGGGGTCGGGGGGCCACGAGCAGTACTTC. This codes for CASRGSGGHEQYF.

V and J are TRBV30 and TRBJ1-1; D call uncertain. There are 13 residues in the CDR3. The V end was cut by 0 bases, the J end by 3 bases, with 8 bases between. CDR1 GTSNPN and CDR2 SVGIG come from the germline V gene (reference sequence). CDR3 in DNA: TGTGCCTGGAGTGTTCGTTCCGACACTGAAGCTTTCTTT. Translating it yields CAWSVRSDTEAFF.

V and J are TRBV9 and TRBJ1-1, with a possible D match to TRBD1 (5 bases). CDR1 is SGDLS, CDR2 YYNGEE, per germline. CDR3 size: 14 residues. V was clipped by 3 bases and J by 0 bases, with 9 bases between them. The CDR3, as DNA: TGTGCCAGCAGCGCGGGACTTCTGAACACTGAAGCTTTCTTT. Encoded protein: CASSAGLLNTEAFF.

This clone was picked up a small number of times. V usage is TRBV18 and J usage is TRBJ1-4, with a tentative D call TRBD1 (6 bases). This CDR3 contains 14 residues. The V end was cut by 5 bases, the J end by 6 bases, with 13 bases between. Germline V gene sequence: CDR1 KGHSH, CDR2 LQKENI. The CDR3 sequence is CASSIRGADEKLFF. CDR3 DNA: TGTGCCAGCTCAATCCGGGGGGCTGATGAAAAACTGTTTTTT.

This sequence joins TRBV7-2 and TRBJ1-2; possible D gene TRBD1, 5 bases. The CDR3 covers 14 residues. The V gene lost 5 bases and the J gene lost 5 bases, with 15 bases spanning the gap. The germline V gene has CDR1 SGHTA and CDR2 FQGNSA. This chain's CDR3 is CASSAGPGGYGYTF. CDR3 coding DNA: TGTGCCAGCAGCGCCGGACCCGGGGGGTATGGCTACACCTTC.

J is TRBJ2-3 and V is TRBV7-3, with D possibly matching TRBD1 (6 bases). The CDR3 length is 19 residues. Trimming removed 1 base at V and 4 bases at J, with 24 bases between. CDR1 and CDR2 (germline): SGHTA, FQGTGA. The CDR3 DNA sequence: TGTGCCAGCAGCTTAAGTATGGGGTTGACAGGCGGGCCATCAGATACGCAGTATTTT. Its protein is CASSLSMGLTGGPSDTQYF.

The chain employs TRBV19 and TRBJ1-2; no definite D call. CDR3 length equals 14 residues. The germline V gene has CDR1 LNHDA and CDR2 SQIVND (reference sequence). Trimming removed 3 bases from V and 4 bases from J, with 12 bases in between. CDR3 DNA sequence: TGTGCCAGTAGTATCCGGACGGCGGGCTATGGCTACACCTTC. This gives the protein CASSIRTAGYGYTF.

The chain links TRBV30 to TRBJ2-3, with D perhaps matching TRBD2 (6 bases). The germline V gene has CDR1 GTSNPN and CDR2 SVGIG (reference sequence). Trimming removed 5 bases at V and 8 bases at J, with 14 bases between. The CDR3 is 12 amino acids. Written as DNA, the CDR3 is TGTGCCTGGGGAGGGGCACGTGGTACGCAGTATTTT. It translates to CAWGGARGTQYF.

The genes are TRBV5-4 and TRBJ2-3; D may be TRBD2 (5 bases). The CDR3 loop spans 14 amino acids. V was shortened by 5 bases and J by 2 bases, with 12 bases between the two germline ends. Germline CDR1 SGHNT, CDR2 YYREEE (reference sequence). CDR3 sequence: CASSTRADTDTQYF. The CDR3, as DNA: TGTGCCAGCAGTACAAGAGCGGACACAGATACGCAGTATTTT.

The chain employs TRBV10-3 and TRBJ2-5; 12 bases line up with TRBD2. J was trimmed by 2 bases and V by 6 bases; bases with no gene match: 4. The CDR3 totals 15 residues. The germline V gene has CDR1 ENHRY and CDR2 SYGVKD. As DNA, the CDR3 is TGTGCCATCAGCGCCGGACTAGCGGGACAAGAGACCCAGTACTTC. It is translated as CAISAGLAGQETQYF.

In DNA form, the CDR3 reads TGTGCCAGCAGTTTGGCAGGGGGCAGCCAGCCCCAGCATTTT. This gives the protein CASSLAGGSQPQHF. V gene TRBV28 combines with J gene TRBJ1-5; 8 nucleotides match TRBD1. Germline lookup yields CDR1 MDHEN and CDR2 SYDVKM. CDR3 length: 14 amino acids. The J segment lost 7 bases and the V segment lost 3 bases, leaving 5 bases of the junction unmatched.